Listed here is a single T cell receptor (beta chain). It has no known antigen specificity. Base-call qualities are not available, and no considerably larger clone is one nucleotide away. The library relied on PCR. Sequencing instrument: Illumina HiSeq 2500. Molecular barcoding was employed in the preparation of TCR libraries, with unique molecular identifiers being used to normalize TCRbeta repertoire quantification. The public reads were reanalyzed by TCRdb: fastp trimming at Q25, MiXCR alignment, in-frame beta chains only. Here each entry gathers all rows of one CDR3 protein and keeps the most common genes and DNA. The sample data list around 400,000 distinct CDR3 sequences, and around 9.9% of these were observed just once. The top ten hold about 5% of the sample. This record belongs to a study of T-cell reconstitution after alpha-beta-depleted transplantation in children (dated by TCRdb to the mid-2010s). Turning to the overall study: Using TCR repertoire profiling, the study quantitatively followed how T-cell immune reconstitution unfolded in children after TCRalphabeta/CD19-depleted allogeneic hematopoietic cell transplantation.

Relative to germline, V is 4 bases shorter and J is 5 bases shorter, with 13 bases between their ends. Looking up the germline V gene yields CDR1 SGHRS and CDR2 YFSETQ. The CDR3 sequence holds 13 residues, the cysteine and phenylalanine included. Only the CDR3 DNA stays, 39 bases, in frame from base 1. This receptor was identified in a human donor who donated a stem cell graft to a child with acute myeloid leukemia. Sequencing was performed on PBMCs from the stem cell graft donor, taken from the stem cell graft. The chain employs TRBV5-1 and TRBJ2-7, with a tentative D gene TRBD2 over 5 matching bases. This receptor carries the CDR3 CASSTGVDHEQYF. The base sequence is TGCGCCAGCAGCACCGGGGTGGACCACGAGCAGTACTTC.